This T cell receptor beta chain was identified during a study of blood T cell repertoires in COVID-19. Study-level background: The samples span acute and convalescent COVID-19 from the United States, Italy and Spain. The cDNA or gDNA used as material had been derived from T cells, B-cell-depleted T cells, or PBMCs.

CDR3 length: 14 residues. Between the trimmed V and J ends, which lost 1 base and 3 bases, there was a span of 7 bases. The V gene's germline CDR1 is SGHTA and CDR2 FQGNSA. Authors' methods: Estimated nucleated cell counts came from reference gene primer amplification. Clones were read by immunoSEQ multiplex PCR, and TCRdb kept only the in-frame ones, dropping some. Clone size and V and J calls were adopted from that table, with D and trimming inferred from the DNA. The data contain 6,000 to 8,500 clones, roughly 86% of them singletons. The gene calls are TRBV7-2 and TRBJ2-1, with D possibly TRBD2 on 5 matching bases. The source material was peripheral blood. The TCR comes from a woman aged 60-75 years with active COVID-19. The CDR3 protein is CASSLGTDYNEQFF. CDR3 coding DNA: TGTGCCAGCAGCTTAGGGACTGACTACAATGAGCAGTTCTTC.